This T cell receptor beta chain was obtained from a study of OX40 agonist ivuxolimab in advanced cancers. Overall study: At doses from 0.01 to 10 mg/kg, patients were given intravenous ivuxolimab every 2 weeks. Hepatocellular carcinoma, melanoma, renal cell or head and neck cancer occurred in dose-escalation patients.

The germline V gene encodes CDR1 KGHSH and CDR2 LQKENI. This CDR3 has 14 residues. V shed 2 bases and J shed 9 bases, with 11 bases lying between them. Data came from immunoSEQ multiplex PCR; TCRdb stores just in-frame clones and leaves some out. The table has 55,000 to 70,000 clones, under 90% seen once. The chain uses TRBV18 and TRBJ1-6; no definite D call. The sample consisted of CD4+ or CD8+ T cells sorted from blood, taken in a trial of the OX40 agonist ivuxolimab. This TCR was recovered from an adult with an advanced solid tumor such as melanoma, head and neck, liver or kidney cancer. CDR3 loop: CASSPNPRSSPLHF. The DNA for the CDR3 is TGTGCCAGCTCACCAAACCCCAGGAGTTCACCCCTCCACTTT.